This entry lists 26 T cell receptor beta chains sequenced from one sample in a study of CD8 T cells in ankylosing spondylitis. TCRdb reprocessed the 5' RACE reads via MiXCR and lists one record per CDR3 protein. The sample includes under 150,000 distinct CDR3 sequences, about 10% of them seen just once. Sample: blood, either unsorted or a sorted T cell fraction (not recorded which). The receptors derive from a female donor with ankylosing spondylitis or in good health (not recorded which).

There are many counts of this clonotype. The rearrangement joins TRBV20-1 to TRBJ1-5; TRBD1 might be the D (5 bases). V shed 2 bases and J shed 3 bases, with 11 bases lying between them. CDR1 DFQATT and CDR2 SNEGSKA come from the germline V gene (reference sequence). The CDR3 length is 14 residues. The CDR3 region has the DNA TGCAGTGCTAGATACTGGGACTTCAATCAGCCCCAGCATTTT. Its protein product is CSARYWDFNQPQHF.

In this sample, this clonotype turned up many times. This chain uses TRBV27 with TRBJ2-2; D is unresolved. The CDR3 length is 17 residues. Trimming removed 0 bases at V and 1 base at J, with 12 bases between. Germline V lookup: CDR1 MNHEY, CDR2 SMNVEV (reference sequence). DNA of the CDR3: TGTGCCAGCAGTTTATCTTTAAGACATTGGAACACCGGGGAGCTGTTTTTT. Protein: CASSLSLRHWNTGELFF.

At least ten counts were recorded for this clonotype. The chain combines TRBV6-2 or TRBV6-3 with TRBJ1-2, with D possibly being TRBD1 (5 bases). Trimming shortened V by 5 bases and J by 7 bases, and 20 bases separated the two germline ends. The CDR3 is 15 residues long. Germline-derived CDR1 and CDR2 are MNHEY and SVGEGT. CDR3 DNA: TGTGCCAGCAGTGACCACGGGGCCGGGGGTTCTGGCTACACCTTC. Translated: CASSDHGAGGSGYTF.

This clonotype was picked up many times. The chain combines TRBV5-1 with TRBJ2-2; no clear D gene. CDR1 and CDR2 from the germline V gene are SGHRS and YFSETQ. This CDR3 spans 13 amino acids. Trimming cost V 4 bases and J 6 bases, with 10 bases left between them. CDR3 protein: CASSVLASGELFF. CDR3 sequence (DNA): TGCGCCAGCAGCGTCTTAGCCTCCGGGGAGCTGTTTTTT.

A remark on this clonotype: A clone one base away is much larger, so this may be a read error. V is TRBV30 and J is TRBJ2-1; TRBD1 might be the D (5 bases). Germline V gene lookup returns CDR1 GTSNPN and CDR2 SVGIG (reference sequence). This CDR3 is built from 11 residues. The CDR3 region is CVWSGSGEQFF. In DNA, the CDR3 is TGTGTCTGGAGTGGTTCAGGGGAGCAGTTCTTC.

The table lists this clonotype with many counts. This chain connects TRBV5-1 to TRBJ1-4; D perhaps matches TRBD1 (5 bases). The CDR3 consists of 14 residues. In germline, CDR1 is SGHRS, CDR2 YFSETQ. V shed 5 bases and J shed 6 bases, with 14 bases lying between them. The CDR3 sequence is CASRIGAGYEKLFF. As DNA, the CDR3 is TGCGCCAGCAGGATCGGGGCGGGATATGAAAAACTGTTTTTT.

This clonotype was counted at least ten times. This chain joins TRBV5-1 and TRBJ1-5; 9 bases agree with TRBD1. CDR1 is SGHRS and CDR2 is YFSETQ in the germline V gene. The CDR3 runs 15 residues. Trimming cost V 0 bases and J 5 bases; bases outside gene matches: 3. DNA for the CDR3: TGCGCCAGCAGCTTGGACAGGGGGCGGGATCAGCCCCAGCATTTT. The encoded protein is CASSLDRGRDQPQHF.

This clonotype was detected many times. The V and J genes are TRBV20-1 and TRBJ1-1; 9 nucleotides match TRBD1. J gave up 5 bases and V 0 bases, and 4 bases lay outside the gene matches. Germline V gene data show CDR1 as DFQATT and CDR2 as SNEGSKA (reference sequence). This CDR3 is built from 14 residues. The CDR3 bases are TGCAGTGCTAGAGACCCGACAGGGGGGACTGAAGCTTTCTTT. It yields the protein CSARDPTGGTEAFF.

This clonotype was recorded a few times. The chain joins TRBV28 to TRBJ2-7; perhaps TRBD1 as D (6 bases). CDR1 is MDHEN and CDR2 is SYDVKM in the germline V gene. Trimming took off 6 bases at V and 3 bases at J, with 9 bases between the two ends. The CDR3 consists of 12 residues. CDR3 protein: CASRGTNYEQYF. The CDR3 DNA reads as TGTGCCAGCAGAGGGACAAACTACGAGCAGTACTTC.

This clonotype was observed many times. The J gene is TRBJ1-4, the V gene TRBV12-3 or TRBV12-4, with 7 bases matching TRBD1. The J segment lost 5 bases and the V segment lost 6 bases, leaving 6 bases of the junction unmatched. CDR3 length equals 14 residues. Here the CDR3 DNA reads TGTGCCAGCAGCACAGACAGGGAAAATGAAAAACTGTTTTTT. Protein: CASSTDRENEKLFF.

This clonotype was detected many times. The V and J genes are TRBV12-3 or TRBV12-4 and TRBJ2-5; unclear D gene. V gave up 4 bases and J gave up 4 bases, with 7 bases separating them. This CDR3 spans 12 amino acids. This chain's CDR3 is CASSYALETQYF. The CDR3 DNA follows: TGTGCCAGCAGTTACGCCCTAGAGACCCAGTACTTC.

This clonotype was seen repeatedly, ten times or more. This chain joins TRBV7-9 and TRBJ1-5, with TRBD1 as a possible D gene (5 bases). V lost 6 bases to trimming and J lost 3 bases, with 18 bases between them. Looked up from germline, CDR1 is SEHNR and CDR2 is FQNEAQ (reference sequence). The CDR3 spans 16 residues. CDR3 in amino acids: CASRGPRDSLNQPQHF. The DNA of the CDR3 is TGTGCCAGCAGAGGCCCCCGGGACTCCCTCAATCAGCCCCAGCATTTT.

This clonotype has just a few counts. V usage is TRBV20-1 and J usage is TRBJ1-6, with 8 bases lining up with TRBD1. This CDR3 contains 15 residues. The V gene end was trimmed by 6 bases and the J gene end by 4 bases; junction bases not matched to a gene: 8. CDR1 and CDR2 from the germline V gene are DFQATT and SNEGSKA (reference sequence). The CDR3 here is CSARVRDRYNSPLHF. DNA of the CDR3: TGCAGTGCCCGGGTCCGGGACAGGTATAATTCACCCCTCCACTTT.

This clonotype was observed many times. The V gene is TRBV11-3, the J gene TRBJ2-7, with unresolved D. Germline values: CDR1 SGHNT, CDR2 YENEEA. The V gene lost 2 bases and the J gene lost 0 bases, with 11 bases spanning the gap. This CDR3 is 15 amino acids long. The chain's CDR3 is CASSLQAVSSYEQYF. The CDR3 nucleotides are TGTGCCAGCAGCTTACAGGCGGTGAGCTCCTACGAGCAGTACTTC.

In this sample, this clonotype turned up many times. The V call is TRBV29-1, the J call TRBJ1-2; TRBD1 is a possible D gene (5 bases). V shed 7 bases and J shed 3 bases, with 15 bases lying between them. The CDR3 consists of 13 residues. Germline-derived CDR1 and CDR2 are SQVTM and ANQGSEA. CDR3 residues: CSAWGGFDYGYTF. For the CDR3, the DNA is TGCAGCGCCTGGGGGGGTTTTGACTATGGCTACACCTTC.

In the case of this clonotype: An end of the junction differs from the germline gene, which may be a read error. The genes are TRBV6-5 and TRBJ1-4, with TRBD1 matching 8 bases. Germline values: CDR1 MNHEY, CDR2 SVGAGI. CDR3 length equals 19 residues. The CDR3 DNA sequence: TGTGCCAGCAGTCTACTTGGACAGGGAGGGCGGACAACTAATGAAAAACTGCTTTTT. Its protein product is CASSLLGQGGRTTNEKLLF.

V and J are TRBV7-8 and TRBJ2-3; D is uncertain. CDR1 is SGHVS, CDR2 FQNEAQ, per germline. The ends were cut back, 1 base at V and 2 bases at J, with 7 bases in the middle. The CDR3 is 14 amino acids. CDR3 protein: CASSLGRNTDTQYF. Here the CDR3 DNA reads TGTGCCAGCAGCTTAGGCCGGAACACAGATACGCAGTATTTT. Together with reference TRBV7-8 and TRBJ2-3, the CDR3 gives the full variable domain: GAGVSQSPRYKVAKRGQDVALRCDPISGHVSLFWYQQALGQGPEFLTYFQNEAQLDKSGLPSDRFFAERPEGSVSTLKIQRTQQEDSAVYLCASSLGRNTDTQYFGPGTRLTVL.

The chain is built from TRBV7-2 and TRBJ2-1; 11 positions agree with TRBD2. J gave up 1 base and V 5 bases, and 7 bases lay outside the gene matches. Germline V CDR1 and CDR2: SGHTA, FQGNSA. The CDR3 has 17 residues. CDR3 region: CASSPTSGGGSYNEQFF. CDR3 in DNA: TGTGCCAGCAGCCCCACTAGCGGGGGAGGGTCCTACAATGAGCAGTTCTTC. The full variable domain, rest sourced from reference TRBV7-2 and TRBJ2-1, is GAGVSQSPSNKVTEKGKDVELRCDPISGHTALYWYRQSLGQGLEFLIYFQGNSAPDKSGLPSDRFSAERTGGSVSTLTIQRTQQEDSAVYLCASSPTSGGGSYNEQFFGPGTRLTVL.

This clonotype was counted at least ten times. V usage is TRBV12-3 or TRBV12-4 and J usage is TRBJ2-1; D ambiguous. This CDR3 is 13 amino acids long. Trimming cost V 1 base and J 9 bases, with 10 bases left between them. The CDR3 reads CASSLVVGGEQFF. The CDR3 coding sequence is TGTGCCAGCAGTTTAGTCGTAGGTGGTGAGCAGTTCTTC.

This chain links TRBV5-1 with TRBJ2-5; D ambiguous. Trimming took 1 base from V and 4 from J, leaving 11 bases between them. From germline, CDR1 is SGHRS and CDR2 YFSETQ. CDR3 length equals 14 residues. CDR3 in DNA: TGCGCCAGCAGCTTGTTCCAGTACGGAGAGACCCAGTACTTC. The encoded protein is CASSLFQYGETQYF.

This clonotype was seen at least ten times. The chain has TRBV20-1 and TRBJ1-5; 8 bases agree with TRBD1. V lost 1 base, J lost 5 bases, and 1 base stayed unmatched. Germline V CDR1 and CDR2: DFQATT, SNEGSKA (reference sequence). There are 13 residues in the CDR3. The CDR3 sequence: CSARGGQDQPQHF. The CDR3 bases are TGCAGTGCTAGAGGGGGACAGGATCAGCCCCAGCATTTT.

This clonotype has a count of ten or more. In nucleotides, the CDR3 is TGCGCCAGCAGTCGGCTGACAGGGGAGGCCGGGGAGCTGTTTTTT. It encodes CASSRLTGEAGELFF. J is TRBJ2-2 and V is TRBV5-1; 8 nucleotides match TRBD1. The CDR3 covers 15 residues. V lost 5 bases and J lost 6; bases outside the gene matches: 9. The V gene's germline CDR1 is SGHRS and CDR2 YFSETQ.

This clonotype was detected many times. The chain joins TRBV20-1 to TRBJ2-3; possible D gene TRBD2, 6 bases. CDR1 is DFQATT and CDR2 is SNEGSKA in the germline V gene (reference sequence). The CDR3 runs to 15 residues. The germline V and J ends were trimmed by 1 base and 1 base, with 12 bases remaining between them. CDR3 amino acids: CSARGRGHRTDTQYF. For the CDR3, the DNA is TGCAGTGCTAGAGGGCGGGGCCATCGCACAGATACGCAGTATTTT.

This clonotype was observed a handful of times. The chain has TRBV12-3 or TRBV12-4 and TRBJ1-2; possible D gene TRBD1, 5 bases. Trimming cost V 11 bases and J 3 bases, with 31 bases left between them. The CDR3 contains 18 residues. In DNA form, the CDR3 reads TGTGCCTTCAGTTTAGTACTTTTGAGGGTCAGCAGGGACTATGGCTACACCTTC. It yields the protein CAFSLVLLRVSRDYGYTF.

At least ten counts were recorded for this clonotype. V gene TRBV27 combines with J gene TRBJ2-3; D might be TRBD2 (5 bases). V gave up 3 bases and J gave up 2 bases, with 15 bases separating them. The V gene's germline CDR1 is MNHEY and CDR2 SMNVEV (reference sequence). This CDR3 region has 16 residues. The CDR3 here is CASSFDASRYTDTQYF. In DNA, the CDR3 is TGTGCCAGCAGTTTCGATGCTAGCAGATACACAGATACGCAGTATTTT.

This clonotype was counted ten times or more. The rearrangement uses TRBV3-1 and TRBJ2-7; tentative D call: TRBD2 (7 bases). The V gene's germline CDR1 is LGHDT and CDR2 YNNKEL (reference sequence). V was shortened by 1 base and J by 5 bases, with 12 bases between the two germline ends. The CDR3 consists of 14 residues. CDR3 nucleotides: TGTGCCAGCAGCCAAGGCGGGGGCCTGGACGAGCAGTACTTC. It specifies CASSQGGGLDEQYF.